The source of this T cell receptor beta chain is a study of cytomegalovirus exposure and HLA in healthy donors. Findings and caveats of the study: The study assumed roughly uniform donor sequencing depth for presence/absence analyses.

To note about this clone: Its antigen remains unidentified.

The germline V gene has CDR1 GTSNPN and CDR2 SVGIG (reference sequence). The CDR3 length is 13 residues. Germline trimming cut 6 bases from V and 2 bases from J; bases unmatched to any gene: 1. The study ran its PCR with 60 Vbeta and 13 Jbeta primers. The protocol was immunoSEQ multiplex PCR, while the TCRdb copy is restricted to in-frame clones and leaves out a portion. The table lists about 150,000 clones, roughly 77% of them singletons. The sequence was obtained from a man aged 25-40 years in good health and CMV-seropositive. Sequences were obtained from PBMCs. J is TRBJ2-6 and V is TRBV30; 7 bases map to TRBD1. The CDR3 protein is CACDRAGANVLTF. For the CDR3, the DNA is TGTGCCTGCGACAGGGCTGGGGCCAACGTCCTGACTTTC.